The clone carrying this TCR beta chain was seen at least ten times. The antigen is undetermined. The data belong to a study of early T cells in non-severe SARS-CoV-2 infection. About the study: Investigators sequenced bulk RNA drawn from unsorted whole blood, and chains remained unpaired. Study conclusions and caveats: Lookups in VDJdb leaned toward anti-spike CD8 responses and missed private and CD4 specificities.

Unique molecular identifiers (one per individual cDNA molecule) were attached. From the 5' RACE reads, TCRdb called clonotypes with MiXCR, one entry per CDR3 protein. The sample lists about 30,000 distinct CDR3 sequences; 3.9% were seen once. CDR3 length equals 13 residues. V lost 3 bases and J lost 5, with 10 bases in between. Germline V gene data show CDR1 as SGHVS and CDR2 as FQNEAQ. This clonotype originated in an adult who was a healthcare worker with PCR-confirmed SARS-CoV-2 infection or an uninfected control (not recorded which). V and J are TRBV7-8 and TRBJ1-1; D ambiguous. Sequencing was carried out using whole blood. This CDR3 reads CASSFNLGTEAFF. CDR3 DNA sequence: TGTGCCAGCAGCTTTAATCTCGGGACTGAAGCTTTCTTT.